Listed below are T cell receptor beta chains from one sample, sequenced in a study of PD-L1 blockade in urothelial cancer. Only in-frame clones appear in the TCRdb table, and some are missing; sequencing was by immunoSEQ multiplex PCR. Among more than 30,000 clones listed, around 82% were seen once. The sample consisted of PBMCs, taken around atezolizumab (anti-PD-L1) treatment. All receptors derive from a man aged 55 to 69 with urothelial cancer. CDR3s include the opening cysteine and the closing phenylalanine or tryptophan. D genes are given only for firm matches. Clone size, where shown, is once, few, many, or a class for clones that have expanded.

V gene: TRBV6-5; D gene: .; J gene: TRBJ2-3; clone size: .; CDR3 DNA: TGTGCCAGCAGTTACCTCGGAAGGAGAGATACGCAGTATTTT; CDR3 protein: CASSYLGRRDTQYF
V gene: TRBV6-7; D gene: TRBD1; J gene: TRBJ1-2; clone size: .; CDR3 DNA: TGTGCCAGCACCCGGGACAGGGTGGCCTCGGGCTATGGCTACACCTTC; CDR3 protein: CASTRDRVASGYGYTF
V gene: TRBV7-9; D gene: TRBD2; J gene: TRBJ2-1; clone size: .; CDR3 DNA: TGTGCCAGCAGCCCGCGGACTAGCGGGAGTGTTAATGAGCAGTTCTTC; CDR3 protein: CASSPRTSGSVNEQFF
V gene: TRBV5-1; D gene: .; J gene: TRBJ1-1; clone size: .; CDR3 DNA: TGCGCCAGCAGCTTCTCGGGGACTGAAGCTTTCTTT; CDR3 protein: CASSFSGTEAFF
V gene: TRBV10-2; D gene: TRBD2; J gene: TRBJ2-7; clone size: .; CDR3 DNA: TGCGCCAGCAGTGAGTTTGAGCGGGGAAGCTCCTACGAGCAGTACTTC; CDR3 protein: CASSEFERGSSYEQYF
V gene: TRBV7-8; D gene: .; J gene: TRBJ1-1; clone size: .; CDR3 DNA: TGTGCCAGCAGCTTAGCGGGGGCAGGGATGAACACTGAAGCTTTCTTT; CDR3 protein: CASSLAGAGMNTEAFF
V gene: TRBV5-1; D gene: TRBD1; J gene: TRBJ1-6; clone size: once; CDR3 DNA: TGCGCCAGCAGCCCCGGACAGGGAGAATCACCCCTCCACTTT; CDR3 protein: CASSPGQGESPLHF
V gene: TRBV27; D gene: .; J gene: TRBJ2-5; clone size: .; CDR3 DNA: TGTGCCAGCAGCATTTATTATCCCACAACTATCCAAGAGACCCAGTACTTC; CDR3 protein: CASSIYYPTTIQETQYF
V gene: TRBV6-1; D gene: .; J gene: TRBJ2-5; clone size: .; CDR3 DNA: TGTGCCAGCAGTGGTTTCGGGAGCCCGACCCAGTACTTC; CDR3 protein: CASSGFGSPTQYF
V gene: TRBV7-9; D gene: .; J gene: TRBJ2-1; clone size: .; CDR3 DNA: TGTGCCAGCAGCTACATCGATGAGCAGTTCTTC; CDR3 protein: CASSYIDEQFF
V gene: TRBV5-6; D gene: TRBD2; J gene: TRBJ2-5; clone size: .; CDR3 DNA: TGTGCCAGCAGCCTGGATAGCGGGCTTCAAGAGACCCAGTACTTC; CDR3 protein: CASSLDSGLQETQYF
V gene: TRBV7-2; D gene: TRBD2; J gene: TRBJ2-3; clone size: .; CDR3 DNA: TGTGCCAGCAGCTTACCAAGCGGGAGTTCCGATACGCAGTATTTT; CDR3 protein: CASSLPSGSSDTQYF
V gene: TRBV28; D gene: TRBD2; J gene: TRBJ2-1; clone size: .; CDR3 DNA: TGTGCCAGCAGTTTACCGCCTCTAGCGGGCCAATACAATGAGCAGTTCTTC; CDR3 protein: CASSLPPLAGQYNEQFF
V gene: TRBV5-4; D gene: TRBD1; J gene: TRBJ2-3; clone size: once; CDR3 DNA: TGTGCCACCACCCTGAAAACCGGGACAGTACTAAGTTCTAGCACAGATACGCAGTATTTT; CDR3 protein: CATTLKTGTVLSSSTDTQYF
V gene: TRBV4-1; D gene: .; J gene: TRBJ1-1; clone size: once; CDR3 DNA: TGCGCCAGCAGCCAACGGTTGACAGCATTTGAAGCTTTCTTT; CDR3 protein: CASSQRLTAFEAFF
V gene: TRBV6-5; D gene: .; J gene: TRBJ1-2; clone size: once; CDR3 DNA: TGTGCCAGCAGGTCTACACGGGGAGGCTACACCTTC; CDR3 protein: CASRSTRGGYTF
V gene: TRBV7-2; D gene: TRBD1; J gene: TRBJ2-3; clone size: .; CDR3 DNA: TGTGCCAGCAGCTCCCTGGGACAGGGTGGCACAGATACGCAGTATTTT; CDR3 protein: CASSSLGQGGTDTQYF
V gene: TRBV9; D gene: .; J gene: TRBJ1-6; clone size: .; CDR3 DNA: TGTGCCAGCAGGTCTACAGGGTCAAATTCACCCCTCCACTTT; CDR3 protein: CASRSTGSNSPLHF
V gene: TRBV19; D gene: .; J gene: TRBJ2-1; clone size: .; CDR3 DNA: TGTGCCAGTAGTTCAATAGGGGACAATGAGCAGTTCTTC; CDR3 protein: CASSSIGDNEQFF
V gene: TRBV18; D gene: TRBD2; J gene: TRBJ2-3; clone size: .; CDR3 DNA: TGTGCCAGCTCAAGGGAAGGAGCGGGAACGCAGTATTTT; CDR3 protein: CASSREGAGTQYF